This TCR beta chain derives from a study of T cell responses to AZD1222 COVID-19 vaccine. The overall study: Second-dose timings of about 4 or about 12 weeks were pooled.

V lost 8 bases and J 7 bases, leaving 18 bases between the germline ends. In germline, CDR1 is SEHNR, CDR2 FQNEAQ (reference sequence). The CDR3 is 13 residues long. Some clones are missing from TCRdb's copy, which holds only in-frame ones; the method was immunoSEQ multiplex PCR. The sample has over 110,000 clones; 85% to 90% are singletons. The receptor was isolated from an adult in good health. The V call is TRBV7-9, the J call TRBJ2-7; tentative D call: TRBD2 (6 bases). The sample was peripheral blood, taken on day 0 of AZD1222 vaccination. The CDR3 DNA is TGTGCCAGCTCCAGGGAGGCGCGCGAAGAGCAGTACTTC. Its protein is CASSREAREEQYF.